This entry lists 31 T cell receptor beta chains sequenced from one sample in a study of OX40 agonist ivuxolimab in advanced cancers. Data came from immunoSEQ multiplex PCR; TCRdb stores just in-frame clones and leaves some out. This sample has tens of thousands of clones, with about 85% found just once. The sequencing here drew on CD4+ or CD8+ T cells sorted from blood, taken in a trial of the OX40 agonist ivuxolimab. These receptors originate from an adult with an advanced solid tumor such as melanoma, head and neck, liver or kidney cancer.

The CDR3 DNA reads TGTGCCAGTAAGGAGGGAACGGGACAGCCCCAGCATTTT. The encoded protein is CASKEGTGQPQHF. The rearrangement joins TRBV19 to TRBJ1-5; no firm D call. The CDR3 sequence is 13 residues long. The V and J ends lost 7 bases and 7 bases respectively, with 14 bases between them. Germline-derived CDR1 and CDR2 are LNHDA and SQIVND (reference sequence).

This clone was counted once. This chain links TRBV11-1 with TRBJ2-5; possible D gene TRBD1, 6 bases. Germline V CDR1 and CDR2: SGHAT, FQDESV (reference sequence). The CDR3 length is 13 residues. Trimming shortened V by 7 bases and J by 5 bases, and 14 bases separated the two germline ends. CDR3 in DNA: TGTGCCAGCAACCAAGGCCAGGGGGAGACCCAGTACTTC. Protein product: CASNQGQGETQYF. Based on the CDR3 plus reference TRBV11-1 and TRBJ2-5, the full variable domain is EAEVAQSPRYKITEKSQAVAFWCDPISGHATLYWYRQILGQGPELLVQFQDESVVDDSQLPKDRFSAERLKGVDSTLKIQPAELGDSAMYLCASNQGQGETQYFGPGTRLLVL.

This CDR3 reads CSGRNSYEQYF. The DNA of the CDR3 is TGCAGTGGGAGAAACTCCTACGAGCAGTACTTC. This chain uses TRBV20-1 with TRBJ2-7; D not resolved. The germline gives CDR1 DFQATT, CDR2 SNEGSKA (reference sequence). The CDR3 is 11 residues long. Trimming pared 7 bases from V and 0 bases from J, leaving 7 bases between.

The CDR3 sequence is CATSSFPGTEAFF. For the CDR3, the DNA is TGTGCCACCAGCAGCTTTCCGGGGACTGAAGCTTTCTTT. The J gene is TRBJ1-1, the V gene TRBV15; D uncertain. Deletions cut 3 bases from V and 5 bases from J, with 10 bases between. Germline CDR1 LNHNV, CDR2 YYDKDF (reference sequence). This CDR3 is built from 13 residues.

The rearrangement joins TRBV7-9 to TRBJ2-5; 9 bases are shared with TRBD1. The CDR3 is made up of 14 amino acids. Trimming at V came to 5 bases and at J to 5 bases, leaving 6 bases not matched to a gene. Per germline, CDR1 SEHNR and CDR2 FQNEAQ (reference sequence). This CDR3 reads CASSPTGGWETQYF. CDR3 nucleotides: TGTGCCAGCAGCCCGACAGGGGGTTGGGAGACCCAGTACTTC.

Here the CDR3 reads CASTLKTGAGETQYF. The CDR3 DNA follows: TGTGCCAGTACACTGAAAACAGGGGCTGGCGAGACCCAGTACTTC. This sequence joins TRBV19 and TRBJ2-5; the match to TRBD1 covers 7 bases. Germline CDR1 reads LNHDA; CDR2 reads SQIVND (reference sequence). V was pared by 7 bases and J by 5 bases, with 13 bases of the junction left unmatched. The CDR3 has 15 residues. The whole variable domain, remainder taken from reference TRBV19 and TRBJ2-5, is DGGITQSPKYLFRKEGQNVTLSCEQNLNHDAMYWYRQDPGQGLRLIYYSQIVNDFQKGDIAEGYSVSREKKESFPLTVTSAQKNPTAFYLCASTLKTGAGETQYFGPGTRLLVL.

The J gene is TRBJ1-6, the V gene TRBV18, with 8 bases aligning to TRBD1. The CDR3 is made up of 15 amino acids. Germline CDR1 and CDR2: KGHSH and LQKENI. V dropped 3 bases and J dropped 8; count of bases not matched to a gene: 6. The CDR3 DNA sequence: TGTGCCAGCTCACCGGACAGGGCGAAGGATTCACCCCTCCACTTT. Amino acid sequence: CASSPDRAKDSPLHF. Variable domain in full (rest from reference TRBV18 and TRBJ1-6): NAGVMQNPRHLVRRRGQEARLRCSPMKGHSHVYWYRQLPEEGLKFMVYLQKENIIDESGMPKERFSAEFPKEGPSILRIQQVVRGDSAAYFCASSPDRAKDSPLHFGNGTRLTVT.

This clone was picked up one time. The J gene is TRBJ2-5, the V gene TRBV5-1; D is perhaps TRBD1 (6 bases). Germline assignment: CDR1 SGHRS and CDR2 YFSETQ. The CDR3 spans 13 residues. Trimming pared 4 bases from V and 4 bases from J, leaving 11 bases between. The CDR3 coding sequence is TGCGCCAGCAGCCCGGGACAAGGAGAGACCCAGTACTTC. Its protein product is CASSPGQGETQYF.

The V gene is TRBV9, the J gene TRBJ2-7; D remains ambiguous. CDR1 is SGDLS and CDR2 is YYNGEE in the germline V gene. This CDR3 contains 14 residues. Trimming removed 0 bases from V and 0 bases from J, with 7 bases in between. The DNA of the CDR3 is TGTGCCAGCAGCGTAGGAGCTAACTCCTACGAGCAGTACTTC. It codes for CASSVGANSYEQYF.

The chain recombines TRBV19 with TRBJ1-6, with D unresolved. CDR3 length equals 14 residues. Trimming left V 8 bases short and J 5 bases short, with 13 bases between. Looked up from germline, CDR1 is LNHDA and CDR2 is SQIVND (reference sequence). The CDR3 protein is CASSSQVHNSPLHF. The CDR3 nucleotides read TGTGCCAGTTCCTCCCAGGTCCATAATTCACCCCTCCACTTT.

The rearrangement links TRBV5-1 to TRBJ2-7; D ambiguous. Germline CDR1 and CDR2: SGHRS and YFSETQ. The length of the CDR3 is 17 residues. Trimming stripped 3 bases from V and 0 bases from J, with 19 bases between. CDR3 sequence: CASSSAGPGESSYEQYF. The CDR3 DNA reads as TGCGCCAGCAGCTCTGCAGGACCGGGCGAAAGCTCCTACGAGCAGTACTTC.

The chain employs TRBV25-1 and TRBJ1-2, with TRBD1 matching over 9 bases. This CDR3 comprises 15 residues. Germline V lookup: CDR1 MGHDK, CDR2 SYGVNS. Unmatched junction bases numbered 7, after V lost 4 bases and J lost 4 bases. This chain's CDR3 is CASSGSGTGIYGYTF. Written as DNA, the CDR3 is TGTGCCAGCAGTGGGTCCGGGACAGGGATCTATGGCTACACCTTC.

This sequence joins TRBV28 and TRBJ1-2; 7 nucleotides line up with TRBD1. V shed 5 bases, J shed 3 bases, and the junction held 9 bases outside the gene matches. The CDR3 is made up of 15 amino acids. Germline CDR1 and CDR2: MDHEN and SYDVKM. This CDR3 reads CASSTSSGTDYGYTF. Written as DNA, the CDR3 is TGTGCCAGCAGTACTTCTTCCGGGACAGACTATGGCTACACCTTC.

This clone showed up just once. The rearrangement links TRBV6-6 to TRBJ2-2; D may be TRBD2 (7 bases). The germline V gene has CDR1 MNHNY and CDR2 SVGAGI (reference sequence). Deletions cut 6 bases from V and 3 bases from J, with 14 bases between. This CDR3 region has 15 residues. The CDR3 region is CASRGGDTYTGELFF. The CDR3 DNA is TGTGCCAGCAGGGGAGGGGACACTTACACCGGGGAGCTGTTTTTT.

The rearrangement joins TRBV19 to TRBJ1-5; D may be TRBD1 (6 bases). V lost 3 bases to trimming and J lost 0 bases, with 18 bases between them. Germline CDR1 LNHDA, CDR2 SQIVND (reference sequence). This CDR3 has 18 amino acids. The CDR3, as DNA: TGTGCCAGTAGTATTGGATCGTCAGGGGCTTTTAGCAATCAGCCCCAGCATTTT. It specifies CASSIGSSGAFSNQPQHF.

This clone showed up just once. This chain joins TRBV7-2 and TRBJ2-5; TRBD1 matches at 7 bases. With V trimmed by 1 base and J by 5 bases, 7 bases remained unmatched. CDR1 and CDR2 from the germline V gene are SGHTA and FQGNSA. The CDR3 has 15 amino acids. The CDR3 DNA sequence: TGTGCCAGCAGCTTAGGGCAGGGGGTGGGTGAGACCCAGTACTTC. The encoded protein is CASSLGQGVGETQYF.

The chain joins TRBV19 to TRBJ2-6; D assignment may be TRBD1 or TRBD2 (6 bases each). The CDR3 totals 14 residues. From germline, CDR1 is LNHDA and CDR2 SQIVND (reference sequence). The V gene lost 7 bases and the J gene lost 2 bases, with 9 bases spanning the gap. In DNA form, the CDR3 reads TGTGCCAGTATGGAGGGGGCTGGGGCCAACGTCCTGACTTTC. This sequence encodes CASMEGAGANVLTF.

The chain uses TRBV12-5 and TRBJ2-2, with a tentative D call TRBD2 (5 bases). Germline V gene lookup returns CDR1 LGHNT and CDR2 FRNRAP. CDR3 size: 14 residues. Trimming removed 7 bases at V and 1 base at J, with 10 bases between. The CDR3 DNA sequence: TGTGCTAGTGCCCTGGAGGAGAACACCGGGGAGCTGTTTTTT. Its protein is CASALEENTGELFF.

The J gene is TRBJ1-2, the V gene TRBV7-2; unclear D gene. This CDR3 has 15 residues. Trimming took off 1 base at V and 6 bases at J, with 15 bases between the two ends. CDR1 is SGHTA, CDR2 FQGNSA, per germline. CDR3 protein: CASSLVVGREDGYTF. The CDR3 bases are TGTGCCAGCAGCTTAGTGGTTGGGCGAGAAGATGGCTACACCTTC.

This sequence joins TRBV5-4 and TRBJ1-1; D uncertain. The CDR3 totals 16 residues. The ends were cut back, 0 bases at V and 1 base at J, with 13 bases in the middle. Germline loops: CDR1 SGHNT, CDR2 YYREEE (reference sequence). The CDR3 is CASSLGFAKGNTEAFF. For the CDR3, the DNA is TGTGCCAGCAGCTTGGGATTTGCGAAGGGGAACACTGAAGCTTTCTTT.

V and J are TRBV19 and TRBJ2-5; D possibly corresponds to TRBD2 (6 bases). Germline V gene sequence: CDR1 LNHDA, CDR2 SQIVND (reference sequence). Trimming took 5 bases from V and 1 from J, leaving 8 bases between them. The CDR3 runs 13 residues. This chain's CDR3 is CASSAGSQETQYF. In nucleotides, the CDR3 is TGTGCCAGTAGTGCCGGGAGCCAAGAGACCCAGTACTTC.

This sequence joins TRBV4-1 and TRBJ2-4; D tentatively reads TRBD1 or TRBD2 (5 bases each). Germline V gene lookup returns CDR1 MGHRA and CDR2 YSYEKL. CDR3 length equals 15 residues. V lost 0 bases, J lost 9 bases, and 15 bases lay in between. As DNA, the CDR3 is TGCGCCAGCAGCCAAGATCTTGCGAGAGGGGCCATTCAGTACTTC. Encoded protein: CASSQDLARGAIQYF.

This rearrangement joins TRBV10-3 to TRBJ1-1, with D maybe TRBD1 (5 bases). V shed 2 bases and J shed 5 bases, with 15 bases lying between them. The germline V gene encodes CDR1 ENHRY and CDR2 SYGVKD. The CDR3 loop spans 15 amino acids. The CDR3 coding sequence is TGTGCCATCAGTGAGGCCCACCGGGGGAATACTGAAGCTTTCTTT. It specifies CAISEAHRGNTEAFF.

The rearrangement links TRBV29-1 to TRBJ2-2, with D uncertain. Trimming removed 4 bases from V and 6 bases from J, with 9 bases in between. The CDR3 extends over 12 amino acids. In germline, CDR1 is SQVTM, CDR2 ANQGSEA. This CDR3 is CSVAKGPGELFF. The DNA for the CDR3 is TGCAGCGTTGCGAAGGGCCCCGGGGAGCTGTTTTTT.

CDR3 DNA sequence: TGTGCCAGCAGTGAGGGGCCTCCGGGGACTGAAGCTTTCTTT. This sequence encodes CASSEGPPGTEAFF. This sequence joins TRBV6-1 and TRBJ1-1, with a possible D match to TRBD1 (5 bases). Germline CDR1 MNHNS, CDR2 SASEGT. Trimming took off 3 bases at V and 5 bases at J, with 13 bases between the two ends. The CDR3 consists of 14 residues.

Of note for this clone: The junction differs from germline at one of its ends, possibly a read error. The V gene is TRBV7-2, the J gene TRBJ1-3; a weak D match, TRBD1 (5 bases). Germline V CDR1 and CDR2: SGHTA, FQGNSA. The CDR3 is made up of 14 amino acids. CDR3 sequence: CASSFGASGNTIYF. CDR3 nucleotides: TGTGCCAGCAGCTTTGGGGCCTCTGGGAACACCATATATTTT.

The chain is built from TRBV15 and TRBJ1-2; no definite D call. The germline V gene has CDR1 LNHNV and CDR2 YYDKDF (reference sequence). The V and J ends lost 1 base and 5 bases respectively, with 11 bases between them. This CDR3 is 14 amino acids long. CDR3 sequence (DNA): TGTGCCACCAGCAGAGGAAGGGCTCGGTATGGCTACACCTTC. Translating it yields CATSRGRARYGYTF.

The rearrangement links TRBV28 to TRBJ2-7, with D uncertain. The CDR3 sequence is 13 residues long. CDR1 and CDR2 from the germline V gene are MDHEN and SYDVKM. The V end lost 5 bases, the J end lost 2 bases, and 10 bases lay between the germline ends. As DNA, the CDR3 is TGTGCCAGCAGTATCCTTTCCCCCTACGAGCAGTACTTC. Protein: CASSILSPYEQYF.

The gene calls are TRBV7-2 and TRBJ2-3; D may be TRBD1 or TRBD2 (6 bases each). The V end lost 5 bases, the J end lost 5 bases, and 17 bases lay between the germline ends. The CDR3 has 15 residues. CDR1 and CDR2 (germline): SGHTA, FQGNSA. The CDR3 DNA sequence: TGTGCCAGCAGCGACCCTAGGGGGGCCGGAGATACGCAGTATTTT. It translates to CASSDPRGAGDTQYF. Drawing the rest from reference TRBV7-2 and TRBJ2-3, the complete variable domain is GAGVSQSPSNKVTEKGKDVELRCDPISGHTALYWYRQSLGQGLEFLIYFQGNSAPDKSGLPSDRFSAERTGGSVSTLTIQRTQQEDSAVYLCASSDPRGAGDTQYFGPGTRLTVL.

This chain's CDR3 is CASSDWRTYTGELFF. CDR3 DNA: TGTGCCAGCAGTGATTGGAGGACATACACCGGGGAGCTGTTTTTT. The chain has TRBV2 and TRBJ2-2; D may match TRBD1 or TRBD2 (5 bases each). CDR1 and CDR2 (germline): SNHLY, FYNNEI. Deletions cut 3 bases from V and 3 bases from J, with 11 bases between. The CDR3 length is 15 residues.

The rearrangement links TRBV7-2 to TRBJ1-6, with a possible D match to TRBD1 (5 bases). Looked up from germline, CDR1 is SGHTA and CDR2 is FQGNSA. The V and J ends lost 5 bases and 7 bases respectively, with 15 bases between them. CDR3 length: 15 residues. The CDR3 loop is CASSEDSASNSPLHF. CDR3 DNA sequence: TGTGCCAGCAGCGAAGACAGCGCCTCCAATTCACCCCTCCACTTT. The entire variable domain, with the rest obtained from reference TRBV7-2 and TRBJ1-6, is as follows: GAGVSQSPSNKVTEKGKDVELRCDPISGHTALYWYRQSLGQGLEFLIYFQGNSAPDKSGLPSDRFSAERTGGSVSTLTIQRTQQEDSAVYLCASSEDSASNSPLHFGNGTRLTVT.